A single sample is the source of the 5 T cell receptor beta chains below, sequenced in a study of cytomegalovirus exposure and HLA in healthy donors. The PCR used 60 Vbeta and 13 Jbeta primers. Clones were read by immunoSEQ multiplex PCR, and TCRdb kept only the in-frame ones, dropping some. Of 130,000 or so clones in the sample, over 70% were seen once. Specimen: PBMCs. Receptors were obtained from a woman between 18 and 30 years old in good health and CMV-seronegative.

The chain couples TRBV7-7 to TRBJ2-1; 12 bases line up with TRBD2. Germline CDR1 reads SSHAT; CDR2 reads FNYEAQ (reference sequence). V lost 5 bases, J lost 5 bases, and 4 bases stayed unmatched. This CDR3 has 15 residues. The CDR3 region is CASSQRLAGDNEQFF. In DNA, the CDR3 is TGTGCCAGCAGCCAACGACTAGCGGGAGACAATGAGCAGTTCTTC.

The chain has TRBV25-1 and TRBJ2-7; 8 bases align to TRBD1. Germline assignment: CDR1 MGHDK and CDR2 SYGVNS. The CDR3 is 16 residues long. The ends lost 8 bases at V and 0 bases at J; junction bases unmatched: 12. In DNA form, the CDR3 reads TGTGCCAGCGGCTCCGGGACAGGTCTCAGCTCCTACGAGCAGTACTTC. This translates into CASGSGTGLSSYEQYF.

This clone came up once. The V call is TRBV11-3, the J call TRBJ2-1, with TRBD2 identical over 8 bases. The V gene's germline CDR1 is SGHNT and CDR2 YENEEA. This CDR3 region has 14 residues. The V gene end was trimmed by 3 bases and the J gene end by 7 bases; junction bases not matched to a gene: 5. The CDR3 DNA is TGTGCCAGCAGCTTCAGCGGGAGTGGGAATGAGCAGTTCTTC. Its protein is CASSFSGSGNEQFF.

The CDR3 DNA follows: TGCGCCAGCAGCTTGACGGGACAGGGTACTGAAGCTTTCTTT. Translating it yields CASSLTGQGTEAFF. The genes are TRBV5-1 and TRBJ1-1; 9 nucleotides match TRBD1. Per the germline V gene, CDR1 is SGHRS and CDR2 is YFSETQ. The CDR3 sequence is 14 residues long. The J segment lost 5 bases and the V segment lost 1 base, leaving 3 bases of the junction unmatched. The entire variable domain, with the rest obtained from reference TRBV5-1 and TRBJ1-1, is as follows: KAGVTQTPRYLIKTRGQQVTLSCSPISGHRSVSWYQQTPGQGLQFLFEYFSETQRNKGNFPGRFSGRQFSNSRSEMNVSTLELGDSALYLCASSLTGQGTEAFFGQGTRLTVV.

Points on this clone: Different DNA sequences within this sample yield the same CDR3. The V gene is TRBV10-3, the J gene TRBJ2-6; D may be TRBD1 (6 bases). There are 16 residues in the CDR3. CDR1 and CDR2 (germline): ENHRY, SYGVKD. Trimming left V 8 bases short and J 1 base short, with 15 bases between. CDR3 bases: TGTGCCATCGCGCAGGACAGAAGATCTGGGGCCAACGTCCTGACTTTC. Protein: CAIAQDRRSGANVLTF.